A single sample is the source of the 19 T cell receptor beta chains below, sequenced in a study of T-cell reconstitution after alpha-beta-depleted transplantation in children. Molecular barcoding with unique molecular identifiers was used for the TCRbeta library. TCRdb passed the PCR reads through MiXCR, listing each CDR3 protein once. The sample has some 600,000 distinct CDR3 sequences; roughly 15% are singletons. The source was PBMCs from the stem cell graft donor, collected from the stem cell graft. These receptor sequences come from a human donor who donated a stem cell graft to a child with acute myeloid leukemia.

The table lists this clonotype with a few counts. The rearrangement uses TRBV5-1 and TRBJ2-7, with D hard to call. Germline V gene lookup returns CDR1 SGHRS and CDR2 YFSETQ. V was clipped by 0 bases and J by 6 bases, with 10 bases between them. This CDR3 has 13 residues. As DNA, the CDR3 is TGCGCCAGCAGCTTGGGCCCCTCGAGCGAGCAGTACGTC. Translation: CASSLGPSSEQYV.

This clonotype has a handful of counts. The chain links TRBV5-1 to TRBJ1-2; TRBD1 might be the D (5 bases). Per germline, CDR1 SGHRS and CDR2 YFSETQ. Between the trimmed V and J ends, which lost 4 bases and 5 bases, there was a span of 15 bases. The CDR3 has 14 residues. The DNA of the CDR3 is TGCGCCAGCAGCCTAATTGACGGGGGATATGGCTACACCTTC. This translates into CASSLIDGGYGYTF.

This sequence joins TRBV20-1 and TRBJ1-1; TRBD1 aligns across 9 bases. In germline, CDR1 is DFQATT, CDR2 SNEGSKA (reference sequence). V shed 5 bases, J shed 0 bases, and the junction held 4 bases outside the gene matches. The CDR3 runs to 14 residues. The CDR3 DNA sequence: TGCAGTGCTCTCCGGGACAGGGTGAACACTGAAGCTTTCTTT. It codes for CSALRDRVNTEAFF.

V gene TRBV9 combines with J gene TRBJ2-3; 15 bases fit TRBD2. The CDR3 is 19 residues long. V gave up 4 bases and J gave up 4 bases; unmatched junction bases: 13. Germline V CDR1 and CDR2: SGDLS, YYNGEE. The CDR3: CASSFGTSGGPYPPDTQYF. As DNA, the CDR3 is TGTGCCAGCAGCTTCGGGACTAGCGGGGGGCCATACCCCCCAGATACGCAGTATTTT. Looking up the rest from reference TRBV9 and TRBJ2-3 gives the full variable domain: DSGVTQTPKHLITATGQRVTLRCSPRSGDLSVYWYQQSLDQGLQFLIQYYNGEERAKGNILERFSAQQFPDLHSELNLSSLELGDSALYFCASSFGTSGGPYPPDTQYFGPGTRLTVL.

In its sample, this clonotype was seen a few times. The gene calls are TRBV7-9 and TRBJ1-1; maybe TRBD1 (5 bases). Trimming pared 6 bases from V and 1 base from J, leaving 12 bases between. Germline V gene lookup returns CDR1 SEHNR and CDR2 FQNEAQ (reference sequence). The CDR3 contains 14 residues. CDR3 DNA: TGTGCCAGCAGGTATGGGGGTCCGAACACTGAAGCTTTCTTT. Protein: CASRYGGPNTEAFF.

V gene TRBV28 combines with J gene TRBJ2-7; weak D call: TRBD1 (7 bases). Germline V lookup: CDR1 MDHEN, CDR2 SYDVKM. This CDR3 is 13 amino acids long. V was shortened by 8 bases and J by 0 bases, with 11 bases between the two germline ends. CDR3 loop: CASGGTASYEQYV. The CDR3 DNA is TGTGCCAGCGGGGGGACAGCCTCCTACGAGCAGTACGTC.

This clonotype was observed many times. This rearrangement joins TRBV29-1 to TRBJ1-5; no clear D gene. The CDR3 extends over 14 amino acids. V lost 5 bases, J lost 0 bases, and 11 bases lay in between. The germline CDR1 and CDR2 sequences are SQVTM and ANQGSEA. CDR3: CSVQDGNSNQPQHF. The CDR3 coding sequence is TGCAGCGTTCAGGACGGTAATAGCAATCAGCCCCAGCATTTT.

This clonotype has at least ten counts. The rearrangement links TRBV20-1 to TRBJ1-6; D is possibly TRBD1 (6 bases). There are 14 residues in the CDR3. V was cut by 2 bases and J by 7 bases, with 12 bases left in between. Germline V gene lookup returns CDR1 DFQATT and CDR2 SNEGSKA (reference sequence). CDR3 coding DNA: TGCAGTGCTAGACCGGACAGAGGGAATTCACCCCTCCACTTT. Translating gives CSARPDRGNSPLHF.

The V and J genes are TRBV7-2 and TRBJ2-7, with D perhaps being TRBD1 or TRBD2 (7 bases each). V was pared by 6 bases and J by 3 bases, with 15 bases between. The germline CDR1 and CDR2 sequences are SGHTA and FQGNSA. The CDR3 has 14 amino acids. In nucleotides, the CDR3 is TGTGCCAGCAGAACCCGGGGGGACAGCTACGAGCAGTACTTC. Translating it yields CASRTRGDSYEQYF. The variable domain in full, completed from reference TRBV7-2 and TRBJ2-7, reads GAGVSQSPSNKVTEKGKDVELRCDPISGHTALYWYRQSLGQGLEFLIYFQGNSAPDKSGLPSDRFSAERTGGSVSTLTIQRTQQEDSAVYLCASRTRGDSYEQYFGPGTRLTVT.

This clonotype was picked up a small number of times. This CDR3 is CASSLSGQSSYEQYV. Written as DNA, the CDR3 is TGTGCCAGCAGTTTATCGGGACAGTCTTCCTACGAGCAGTACGTC. The chain joins TRBV27 to TRBJ2-7; 7 positions match TRBD1. Per germline, CDR1 MNHEY and CDR2 SMNVEV (reference sequence). The CDR3 loop spans 15 amino acids. J was trimmed by 1 base and V by 0 bases; bases with no gene match: 3.

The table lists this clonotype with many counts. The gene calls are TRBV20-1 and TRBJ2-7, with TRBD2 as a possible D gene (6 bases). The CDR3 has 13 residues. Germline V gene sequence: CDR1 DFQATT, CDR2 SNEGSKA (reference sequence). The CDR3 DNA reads TGCAGCGCTTACCGGGACTCCAACTACGAGCAGTACTTC. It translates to CSAYRDSNYEQYF.

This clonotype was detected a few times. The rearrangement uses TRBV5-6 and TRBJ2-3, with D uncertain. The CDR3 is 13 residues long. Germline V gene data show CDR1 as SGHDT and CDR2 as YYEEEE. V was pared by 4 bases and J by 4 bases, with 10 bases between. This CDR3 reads CASSPPAPDTQYF. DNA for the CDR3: TGTGCCAGCAGCCCCCCGGCCCCAGATACGCAGTATTTT.

CDR3 sequence: CASSEAGGSNEQFF. For the CDR3, the DNA is TGTGCCAGCAGTGAGGCAGGGGGCTCAAATGAGCAGTTCTTC. The chain uses TRBV6-4 and TRBJ2-1, with 8 bases identical to TRBD1. V lost 3 bases, J lost 7 bases, and 5 bases stayed unmatched. The CDR3 extends over 14 amino acids. CDR1 and CDR2 (germline): MRHNA, SNTAGT.

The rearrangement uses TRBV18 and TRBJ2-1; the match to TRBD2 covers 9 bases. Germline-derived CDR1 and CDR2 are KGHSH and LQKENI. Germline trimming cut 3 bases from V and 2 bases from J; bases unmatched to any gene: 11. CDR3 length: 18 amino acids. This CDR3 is CASSPRPKAGGTYNEQFF. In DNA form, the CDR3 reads TGTGCCAGCTCACCGCGGCCCAAGGCGGGGGGGACCTACAATGAGCAGTTCTTC.

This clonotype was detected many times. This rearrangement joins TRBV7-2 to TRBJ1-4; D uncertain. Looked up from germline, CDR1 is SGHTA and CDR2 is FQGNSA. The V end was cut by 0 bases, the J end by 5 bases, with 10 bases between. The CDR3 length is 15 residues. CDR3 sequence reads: CASSLATVGNEKLFF. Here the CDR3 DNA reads TGTGCCAGCAGCTTAGCTACGGTGGGGAATGAAAAACTGTTTTTT.

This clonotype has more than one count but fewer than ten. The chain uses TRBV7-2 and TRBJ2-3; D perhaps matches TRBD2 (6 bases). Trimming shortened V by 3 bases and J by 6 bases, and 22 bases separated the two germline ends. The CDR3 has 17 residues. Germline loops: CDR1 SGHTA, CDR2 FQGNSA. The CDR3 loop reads CASSLYRMGGARDTQYF. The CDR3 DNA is TGTGCCAGCAGCTTGTACCGAATGGGCGGGGCTAGGGATACGCAGTATTTT.

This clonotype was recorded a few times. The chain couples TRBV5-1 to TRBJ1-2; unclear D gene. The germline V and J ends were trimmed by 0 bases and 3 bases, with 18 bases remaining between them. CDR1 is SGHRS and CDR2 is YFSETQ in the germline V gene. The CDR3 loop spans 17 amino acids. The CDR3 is CASSLEAVPDRDYGYTF. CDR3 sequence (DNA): TGCGCCAGCAGCTTGGAAGCCGTCCCGGATAGAGACTATGGCTACACCTTC.

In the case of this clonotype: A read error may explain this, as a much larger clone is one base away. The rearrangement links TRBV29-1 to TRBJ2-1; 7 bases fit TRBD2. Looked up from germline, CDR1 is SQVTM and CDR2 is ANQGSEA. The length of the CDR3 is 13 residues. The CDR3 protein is CIVELALYNEQFF. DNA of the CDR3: TGCATCGTTGAACTAGCGCTCTACAATGAGCAGTTCTTC.

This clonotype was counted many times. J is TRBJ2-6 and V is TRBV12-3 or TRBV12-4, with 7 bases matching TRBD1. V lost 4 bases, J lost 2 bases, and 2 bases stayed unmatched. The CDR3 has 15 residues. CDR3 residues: CASSSDRAGANVLTF. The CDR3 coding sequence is TGTGCCAGCAGTTCCGACAGGGCTGGGGCCAACGTCCTGACTTTC.